In its sample, the clone carrying this T cell receptor (beta chain) was seen a few times. The antigen is undetermined. Trimming removed 3 bases at V and 1 base at J, with 9 bases between. There are 14 residues in the CDR3. Two oligonucleotides, mixed equimolar, formed the beta constant-region primer covering TRBC1 and TRBC2. TCRdb re-called the UMI-ligation and nested PCR reads with MiXCR, one entry per CDR3 protein. Of 130,000 to 150,000 distinct CDR3 sequences listed, around 15% are singletons. These data come from a study of naive and memory T cell subsets. Study observations and caveats: Between naive and memory subsets, TCR abundance power law exponents differed. In naive cells, over 95% of TCR sequences were seen only once.

The chain has TRBV12-3 or TRBV12-4 and TRBJ1-1; D unclear. The clonotype was recovered from a human donor in good health. Specimen: naive CD4+ T cells from blood. Here the CDR3 reads CASSFWQTNTEAFF. The CDR3 coding sequence is TGTGCCAGCAGTTTTTGGCAGACGAACACTGAAGCTTTCTTT.